A selection of T cell receptor beta chains follows, all from one sample in a study of tumor-infiltrating lymphocytes in primary liver carcinoma. MiXCR was run by TCRdb on the multiplex PCR reads, yielding one entry per CDR3 protein. The sample lists 300,000 to 350,000 distinct CDR3 sequences, 65% seen once, with under 8% in the top ten. Sequenced material: peripheral blood. The receptors derive from a middle-aged man with primary liver carcinoma and hepatitis B virus infection. The CDR3 runs from the conserved cysteine through the conserved F or W. D genes are given only for firm matches. Part of the rows lack a size; the others show once, few, many or a class for expanded clones.

>TRBD1|TRBV4-1|few|TRBJ1-2
TGCGCCAGCAGCACATGGACAGGGAACGTGGGGAACTATGGCTACACCTTC
CASSTWTGNVGNYGYTF
>TRBD2|TRBV13|-|TRBJ2-7
TGTGTCAGCGGCTCGCAACTAGCGGGAGGTTTGCAGTACTTC
CVSGSQLAGGLQYF
>-|TRBV4-1|once|TRBJ2-7
TGCGCCAGCAGCCAAGGAGGGGGGAGAGCCTACGAGCAGTACTTC
CASSQGGGRAYEQYF
>-|TRBV6-5|-|TRBJ1-2
TGTGTCAGCAATTACCAGGCAGTCTATGGCTACACCTTC
CVSNYQAVYGYTF
>TRBD2|TRBV5-1|-|TRBJ2-7
TGCACCAGCAGCATAAGCGGGAGTAATTACGAGCAGTACTTC
CTSSISGSNYEQYF
>-|TRBV5-1|many|TRBJ1-1
TGCGCCAGCACTCAACCGGGAAACCCTGAAGCTTTCTTT
CASTQPGNPEAFF
>TRBD1|TRBV10-2|-|TRBJ1-1
TGCGCCAGCAGTGAACCACAGGGGTACACTGAAGCTCTCTTT
CASSEPQGYTEALF
>-|TRBV29-1|many|TRBJ2-1
TGCAGCGTTGAAGGGCAGCAATACAATGAGCAGTTCTTC
CSVEGQQYNEQFF
>-|TRBV12-3/TRBV12-4|-|TRBJ2-3
TGTGCCAGCAGCGATGTAGGGGATATGCAGTATTTT
CASSDVGDMQYF
>TRBD2|TRBV28|-|TRBJ2-7
TGTGCCAGCAGTGCGAAACTAGCGGGAGTGAAAGAGCAGTACTTC
CASSAKLAGVKEQYF
>TRBD2|TRBV7-3|-|TRBJ2-1
TGTGCCATCAGCTTGACTAGCGGGAAACCCAACGAGCAGTTCTTC
CAISLTSGKPNEQFF
>-|TRBV10-3|once|TRBJ1-6
TGTGCCATCAGTGGGACGGGTTCACACCTCCACTTT
CAISGTGSHLHF
>-|TRBV11-2|many|TRBJ2-7
TGTGCCAGCAGCTTAGCTCCCCGGGACAACTACGAGCAGTACTTC
CASSLAPRDNYEQYF
>TRBD2|TRBV11-2|-|TRBJ2-5
TGTGCCAGCATCCGGTCGGGGGGGCAAGAGACCCAGTATTTC
CASIRSGGQETQYF
>-|TRBV5-1|few|TRBJ2-5
TGCGCCAGCAATTGTATTCAAGAGACCCAGTACTTC
CASNCIQETQYF
>-|TRBV30|few|TRBJ1-5
TGTGCCTGGAGTGTCGGAACATTTACTAATCAGCCCCAGCATTTT
CAWSVGTFTNQPQHF
>TRBD2|TRBV6-5|many|TRBJ2-1
TGTGCCAGCAGTTACACGGCGGGAGTCAATGAGCAGTTCTTC
CASSYTAGVNEQFF
>TRBD2|TRBV12-3/TRBV12-4|-|TRBJ2-1
TGTGCCAGCAGTCCGTCCTTAGCGGGATGGGGGTACAATGAACAGTTCTTC
CASSPSLAGWGYNEQFF
>-|TRBV24-1|-|TRBJ2-1
TGTGCCACCAGTGATTTAACATCCAATGAGCAGTTCTTC
CATSDLTSNEQFF
>-|TRBV6-1|-|TRBJ2-1
TGTGCCAGCAGTGAACGGTCAGCTAGTCTCGCTTACAATGAGCAGTTCTTC
CASSERSASLAYNEQFF
>TRBD1|TRBV11-2|-|TRBJ2-1
TGCGCCAGCAGCGCCCGGGACAGTACCTACAATGAGCTGTTCTTC
CASSARDSTYNELFF
>-|TRBV5-6|-|TRBJ1-4
TGTGCCAGCAGCCATGGGACGGGCTGGGATGAAAAACTGTTTTTT
CASSHGTGWDEKLFF
>-|TRBV11-2|-|TRBJ2-5
TGTGCCAGCAGCTTAGCGAGGCTAGCACTGGGAAAAAACGTGACCCAGTACTTC
CASSLARLALGKNVTQYF
>-|TRBV11-2|-|TRBJ1-3
TGTGCCAGCAGCACCCGAGGGGGTTCTGGAGACACCATATATTTT
CASSTRGGSGDTIYF
>-|TRBV28|-|TRBJ1-4
TGCGCCAGCAGTTCCACTCGACAGTTACTGTATTTT
CASSSTRQLLYF
>TRBD2|TRBV29-1|once|TRBJ2-3
TGCAGCTCCGGAGCGGGGGACTTTCCAGATACGCAGTATTTT
CSSGAGDFPDTQYF
>TRBD1|TRBV12-3/TRBV12-4|many|TRBJ1-2
TGTGCCAGCAGTCGGGACAGGGGTAACTATGGCTACACCTTC
CASSRDRGNYGYTF
>-|TRBV4-1|many|TRBJ2-5
TGCGCCAGCAGCCAAGATCCAGTTAAAGAGACCCAGTACTTC
CASSQDPVKETQYF
>-|TRBV12-3/TRBV12-4|-|TRBJ2-1
TGTGCCAGCAGTGCGGACTCACCGAGCTACAATGAGCAGTTCTTC
CASSADSPSYNEQFF
>-|TRBV29-1|-|TRBJ2-7
TGCAGCGCGATAAGGCTCCACGAGCAGTACTTC
CSAIRLHEQYF
>TRBD2|TRBV11-2|-|TRBJ2-4
TGTGCCAGCAGCCCCAAGTACGCCTACGGGACCGGGAGGTACATTCAGTACTTC
CASSPKYAYGTGRYIQYF
>TRBD1|TRBV6-5|many|TRBJ2-6
TGTGCCAGCCGGCTAGACAGGGGAGCCGGCTCTGGGGCCAACGTCCTGACTTTC
CASRLDRGAGSGANVLTF
>-|TRBV5-1|few|TRBJ2-2
TGCGCCAGCAGCGTGCGGAAAGGGCGCGTTGAAACCGGGGAGCTGTTTTTT
CASSVRKGRVETGELFF
>TRBD2|TRBV19|-|TRBJ2-1
TGTGCCAGTAGTATAGGCGCTAGCGGCTCCAATGAGCAGTTCTTC
CASSIGASGSNEQFF
>TRBD2|TRBV6-6|-|TRBJ2-7
TGTGCCAGCAGTGGGACTAGCGCCGGATCCTACAAGCAGTACTTC
CASSGTSAGSYKQYF
>TRBD1|TRBV11-2|-|TRBJ1-4
TGTGCCAGCAGCAATAGCAGACAGGGCAGGAATGAAAAACTGTTTTTT
CASSNSRQGRNEKLFF
>TRBD1|TRBV5-5|-|TRBJ2-3
TGTGCCAGCAGCTTTGGGACAGGGGGCAGCAAAGGCACAGATACGCAGTATTTT
CASSFGTGGSKGTDTQYF
>TRBD2|TRBV11-2|-|TRBJ2-7
TGTGCCACCAGCTCGACTAGCGGGATTGAGCAGTACTTC
CATSSTSGIEQYF
>-|TRBV28|-|TRBJ1-5
TGTGCCAGCAGGATACGCCAATCGGGGGAGTATAGCAATCAGCCCCAGCATTTT
CASRIRQSGEYSNQPQHF
>-|TRBV30|few|TRBJ2-1
TGTGCCTGGACTAGGTCCTACAATGAGCAGTTCTTC
CAWTRSYNEQFF
>-|TRBV11-3|medium-sized|TRBJ2-7
TGTGCCAGCAGCCAGGGACCGATGAGGGAGCAGTACTTC
CASSQGPMREQYF
>-|TRBV28|few|TRBJ2-5
TGTGCCAGCACCTCTCAGGGGGGGTGGGAGACCCAGTACTTC
CASTSQGGWETQYF
>-|TRBV6-5|-|TRBJ2-5
TGTGCCAGCATACAACAGGGATCCGATACCCAGTACTTC
CASIQQGSDTQYF
>TRBD1|TRBV6-6|-|TRBJ1-2
TGTGCCAACACCTCAGGACAGGGAAACTATGGCTACACCTTC
CANTSGQGNYGYTF
>-|TRBV4-2|few|TRBJ2-2
TGTGCCAGCAGCCAAGACCACCGGGAGACCACCGGGGAGCTGTTTTTT
CASSQDHRETTGELFF
>TRBD2|TRBV11-2|-|TRBJ2-5
TGTGCCAGCAACAACAACGGGGGGGACTGGGAGACCCAGTATTTC
CASNNNGGDWETQYF
>-|TRBV11-2|many|TRBJ2-4
TGTGCCAGCAGCTTAAGTGCCTCGGGGACCGGGGAGAGCAAAAACATTCAGTACTTC
CASSLSASGTGESKNIQYF
>-|TRBV6-2/TRBV6-3|-|TRBJ2-7
TGTGCCAGCAGTTACGGGTCGGCTGTAACCTACGAGCGGTACTTC
CASSYGSAVTYERYF
>TRBD1|TRBV6-1|few|TRBJ2-1
TGTGCCAGCAGTAAAATAACCGGGACAGGGGAAAATGAGCAGTTCTTC
CASSKITGTGENEQFF
>TRBD1|TRBV12-3/TRBV12-4|many|TRBJ2-5
TGTGCCAGCAGTCCGACAGGGCCACAAGAGACCCAGTACTTC
CASSPTGPQETQYF
>-|TRBV6-5|-|TRBJ1-6
TGTGTCAGCAGTTGGACCGGGACGGGAAATTCACCCCTCCACTTT
CVSSWTGTGNSPLHF
>-|TRBV6-1|-|TRBJ2-3
TGTGCCAGCAGTCCAGGTAGCGGCACAGATACGCAGTATTTT
CASSPGSGTDTQYF
>-|TRBV6-6|-|TRBJ2-5
TGTGCCAGCAAAACCTCGGCGGGGGCGGACACCCAGTACTTC
CASKTSAGADTQYF
>-|TRBV28|-|TRBJ1-1
TGTGCCAGCAGTTCTCGACACCGTGAAGCTTTCTTT
CASSSRHREAFF
>-|TRBV6-2/TRBV6-3|-|TRBJ2-5
TGTGCCAGCATTCCACAAGAGACCCAGTACTTC
CASIPQETQYF
>-|TRBV11-3|-|TRBJ2-7
TGTGTCACCAGCTCGGGGGTCCACTACGAGCAGTACTTC
CVTSSGVHYEQYF
>-|TRBV11-2|-|TRBJ1-3
TGCGCCAGCGGCTCCTATTCGTCTGGGAACACCATATATTTT
CASGSYSSGNTIYF
>TRBD2|TRBV6-5|many|TRBJ2-3
TGTGCCAGCCGGACTAGCGGAAGCACTAGCACAGATACGCAGTATTTT
CASRTSGSTSTDTQYF
>TRBD1|TRBV6-6|-|TRBJ1-2
TGTGCCAGCAGTTCACGACAGGGGCTATACTATGGCCACACTTTC
CASSSRQGLYYGHTF
>-|TRBV14|-|TRBJ2-5
TGTGCCAGCAGCCGAAACAGGCTTCAAGAGACCCAGTACTTC
CASSRNRLQETQYF